This note documents a single TCR beta chain sequence. Libraries were prepared by immunoSEQ multiplex PCR; TCRdb keeps only in-frame clonotypes and omits some of them. The sample yields fewer than 300,000 clones, around 82% seen once. The record originates from a study of blood T cell repertoires in COVID-19. The CDR3 consists of 13 residues. The junction had 2 bases not matched to a gene; V was cut back by 7 bases and J by 0 bases. Germline CDR1 is MNHNY and CDR2 is SVGAGI (reference sequence). Sequencing input: peripheral blood. The sequence derives from a woman aged 45-65 years who had recovered from COVID-19. The V call is TRBV6-6, the J call TRBJ2-7; 8 positions agree with TRBD2. The CDR3 here is CASTGRASYEQYF. The CDR3 region has the DNA TGTGCCAGCACCGGGAGGGCCTCCTACGAGCAGTACTTC.